These 6 T cell receptor beta chains were all obtained from the same sample, sequenced in a study of T cells in Graves' hyperthyroidism and ophthalmopathy. RNA transcripts served as the template for amplifying TCR beta CDR3 regions. First-round RT-PCR with HTBI primers amplified the TCR CDR3 region. MiXCR, run by TCRdb on the multiplex PCR reads, gives a single entry per CDR3 protein. The sample has around 620,000 distinct CDR3 sequences, around 15% seen once. The specimen sequenced was blood. Every receptor here comes from a woman in her 30s with Graves' hyperthyroidism.

This clonotype was detected only a few times. V gene TRBV20-1 combines with J gene TRBJ2-3; 8 bases align to TRBD1. Germline assignment: CDR1 DFQATT and CDR2 SNEGSKA (reference sequence). V lost 6 bases, J lost 0 bases, and 5 bases stayed unmatched. CDR3 length: 14 residues. The CDR3 loop is CSAIRGPSTDTQYF. CDR3 nucleotide sequence: TGCAGTGCAATCAGGGGGCCTAGCACAGATACGCAGTATTTT.

To note about this clonotype: One end of the junction fails to match germline, which may point to a read error. This sequence joins TRBV28 and TRBJ2-2; unclear D gene. This CDR3 contains 13 residues. CDR1 is MDHEN, CDR2 SYDVKM, per germline. CDR3 in DNA: TGTACCAGCAGTTTGGGTTACACCGGGGAGCTGTTTTTT. It specifies CTSSLGYTGELFF.

This clonotype appeared many times. The chain has TRBV18 and TRBJ2-7, with D unclear. The CDR3 spans 13 residues. Looked up from germline, CDR1 is KGHSH and CDR2 is LQKENI. V was cut by 0 bases and J by 7 bases, with 10 bases left in between. The CDR3 region has the DNA TGTGCCAGCTCACCACCGTACCCCTTGGAGCAGTACTTC. This gives the protein CASSPPYPLEQYF. Combining the CDR3 with reference TRBV18 and TRBJ2-7 gives the whole variable domain NAGVMQNPRHLVRRRGQEARLRCSPMKGHSHVYWYRQLPEEGLKFMVYLQKENIIDESGMPKERFSAEFPKEGPSILRIQQVVRGDSAAYFCASSPPYPLEQYFGPGTRLTVT.

As regards this clonotype: A much larger clone lies one base from this, so it may be a read error. V is TRBV30 and J is TRBJ2-7, with D perhaps given as TRBD1 or TRBD2 (5 bases each). V lost 0 bases and J lost 9, with 12 bases in between. The CDR3 spans 12 residues. CDR1 and CDR2 (germline): GTSNPN, SVGIG (reference sequence). CDR3 in DNA: TGTGCCTGGAGTGTAACCTTGAGGGGGCAGTACTTC. Protein sequence: CAWSVTLRGQYF.

This clonotype was counted at least ten times. This rearrangement joins TRBV7-2 to TRBJ2-3; the D gene is possibly TRBD2 (5 bases). The length of the CDR3 is 15 residues. The germline V and J ends were trimmed by 1 base and 4 bases, with 12 bases remaining between them. Germline CDR1 reads SGHTA; CDR2 reads FQGNSA. The CDR3 is CASSLERARADTQYF. The CDR3 DNA is TGTGCCAGCAGCTTAGAGAGGGCTAGGGCAGATACGCAGTATTTT.

This clonotype was counted at least ten times. The rearrangement uses TRBV30 and TRBJ2-1, with D perhaps being TRBD1 or TRBD2 (6 bases each). The CDR3 has 16 amino acids. CDR1 GTSNPN and CDR2 SVGIG come from the germline V gene (reference sequence). V lost 0 bases and J 10 bases, leaving 22 bases between the germline ends. CDR3 loop: CAWSVTGQGRGVEQFF. The CDR3 DNA is TGTGCCTGGAGTGTAACGGGCCAGGGTAGGGGGGTCGAGCAGTTCTTC.